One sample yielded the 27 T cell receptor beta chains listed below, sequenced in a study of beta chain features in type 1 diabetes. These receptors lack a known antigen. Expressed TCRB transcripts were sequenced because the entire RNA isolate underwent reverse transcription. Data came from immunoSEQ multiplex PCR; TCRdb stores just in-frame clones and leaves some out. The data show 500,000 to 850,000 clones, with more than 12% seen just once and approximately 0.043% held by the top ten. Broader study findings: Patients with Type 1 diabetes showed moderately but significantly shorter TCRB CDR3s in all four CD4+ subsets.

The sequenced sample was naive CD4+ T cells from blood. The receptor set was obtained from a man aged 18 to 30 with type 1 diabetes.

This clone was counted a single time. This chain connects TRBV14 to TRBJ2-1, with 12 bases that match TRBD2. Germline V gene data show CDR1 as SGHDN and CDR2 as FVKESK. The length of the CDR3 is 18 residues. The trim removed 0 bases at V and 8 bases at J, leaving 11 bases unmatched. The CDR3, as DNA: TGTGCCAGCAGCCAAGATGTATCTAGCGGGAGGGCCCTCTATGAGCAGTTCTTC. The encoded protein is CASSQDVSSGRALYEQFF.

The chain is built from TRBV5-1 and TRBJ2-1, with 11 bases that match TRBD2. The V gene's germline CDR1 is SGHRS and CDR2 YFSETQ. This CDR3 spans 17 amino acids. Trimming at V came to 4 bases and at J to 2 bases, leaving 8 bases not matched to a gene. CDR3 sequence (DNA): TGCGCCAGCAGCCCGGCGGCTAGCGGGAGGCCCTACAATGAGCAGTTCTTC. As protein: CASSPAASGRPYNEQFF. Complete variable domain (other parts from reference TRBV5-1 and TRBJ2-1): KAGVTQTPRYLIKTRGQQVTLSCSPISGHRSVSWYQQTPGQGLQFLFEYFSETQRNKGNFPGRFSGRQFSNSRSEMNVSTLELGDSALYLCASSPAASGRPYNEQFFGPGTRLTVL.

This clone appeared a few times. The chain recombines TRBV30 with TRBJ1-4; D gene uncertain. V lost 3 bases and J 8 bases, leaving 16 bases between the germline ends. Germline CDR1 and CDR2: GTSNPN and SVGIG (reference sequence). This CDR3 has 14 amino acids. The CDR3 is CAWSHSVAREKLFF. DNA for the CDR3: TGTGCCTGGAGCCACTCTGTCGCGAGGGAAAAACTGTTTTTT.

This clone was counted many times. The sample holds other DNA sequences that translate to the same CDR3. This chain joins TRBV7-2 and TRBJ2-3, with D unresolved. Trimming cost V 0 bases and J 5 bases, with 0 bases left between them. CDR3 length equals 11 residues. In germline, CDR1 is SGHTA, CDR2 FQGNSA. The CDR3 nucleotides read TGTGCCAGCAGCTTAGCAGATACGCAGTATTTT. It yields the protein CASSLADTQYF.

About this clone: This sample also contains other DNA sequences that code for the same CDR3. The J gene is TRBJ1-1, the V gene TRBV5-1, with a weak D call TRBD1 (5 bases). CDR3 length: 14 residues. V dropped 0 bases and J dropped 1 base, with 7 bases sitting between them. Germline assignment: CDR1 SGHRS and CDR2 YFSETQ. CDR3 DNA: TGCGCCAGCAGCTTGGACAGGCCGAACACTGAAGCTTTCTTT. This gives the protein CASSLDRPNTEAFF.

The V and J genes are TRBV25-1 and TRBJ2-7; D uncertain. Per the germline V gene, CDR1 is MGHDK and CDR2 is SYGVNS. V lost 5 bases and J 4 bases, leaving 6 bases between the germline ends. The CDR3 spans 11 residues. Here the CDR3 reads CASSQLYEQYF. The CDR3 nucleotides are TGTGCCAGCAGTCAACTTTACGAGCAGTACTTC.

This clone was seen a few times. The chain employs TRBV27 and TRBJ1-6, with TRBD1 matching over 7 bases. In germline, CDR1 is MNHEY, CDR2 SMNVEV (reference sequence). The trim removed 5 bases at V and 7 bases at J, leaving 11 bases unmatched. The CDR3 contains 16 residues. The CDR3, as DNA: TGTGCCAGCAGTAAACGGACAGGCGGCTGGAATTCACCCCTCCACTTT. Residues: CASSKRTGGWNSPLHF.

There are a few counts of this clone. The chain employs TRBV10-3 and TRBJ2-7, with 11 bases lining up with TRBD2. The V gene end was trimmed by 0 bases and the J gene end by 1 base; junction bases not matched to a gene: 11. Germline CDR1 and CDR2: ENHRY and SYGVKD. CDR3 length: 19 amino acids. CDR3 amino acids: CAISESPFGSGRVSYEQYF. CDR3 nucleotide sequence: TGTGCCATCAGTGAGTCCCCCTTCGGTAGCGGGAGGGTGTCCTACGAGCAGTACTTC.

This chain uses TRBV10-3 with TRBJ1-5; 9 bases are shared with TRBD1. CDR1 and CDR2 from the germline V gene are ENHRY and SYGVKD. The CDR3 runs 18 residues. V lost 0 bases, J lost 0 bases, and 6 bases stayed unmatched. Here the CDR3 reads CAISESPQGAGSNQPQHF. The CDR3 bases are TGTGCCATCAGTGAGTCGCCACAGGGGGCAGGTAGCAATCAGCCCCAGCATTTT.

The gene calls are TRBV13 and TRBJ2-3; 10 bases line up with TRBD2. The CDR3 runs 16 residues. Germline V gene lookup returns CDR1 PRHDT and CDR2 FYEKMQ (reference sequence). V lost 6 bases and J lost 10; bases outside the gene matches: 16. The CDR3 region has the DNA TGTGCCAGCAGTACAAGCGGGAGGGCCAGGGTGAGAGCGCAGTATTTT. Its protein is CASSTSGRARVRAQYF.

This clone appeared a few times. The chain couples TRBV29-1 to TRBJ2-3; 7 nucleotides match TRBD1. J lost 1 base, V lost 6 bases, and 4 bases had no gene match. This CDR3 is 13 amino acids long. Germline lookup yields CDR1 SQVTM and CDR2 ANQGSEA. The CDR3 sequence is CSVEQGRTDTQYF. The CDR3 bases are TGCAGCGTCGAACAGGGGCGCACAGATACGCAGTATTTT.

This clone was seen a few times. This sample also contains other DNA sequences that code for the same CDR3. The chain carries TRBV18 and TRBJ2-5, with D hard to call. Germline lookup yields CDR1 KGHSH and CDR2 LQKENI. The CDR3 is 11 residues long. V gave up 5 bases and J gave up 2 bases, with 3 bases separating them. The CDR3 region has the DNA TGTGCCAGCTCATTGCAAGAGACCCAGTACTTC. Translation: CASSLQETQYF.

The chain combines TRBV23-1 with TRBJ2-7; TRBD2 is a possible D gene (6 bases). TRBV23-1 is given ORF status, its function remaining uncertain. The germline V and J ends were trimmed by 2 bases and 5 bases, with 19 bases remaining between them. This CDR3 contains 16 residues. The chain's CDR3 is CASSQILGSLRNEQYF. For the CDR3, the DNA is TGCGCCAGCAGTCAAATTCTCGGGAGTCTTCGTAACGAGCAGTACTTC.

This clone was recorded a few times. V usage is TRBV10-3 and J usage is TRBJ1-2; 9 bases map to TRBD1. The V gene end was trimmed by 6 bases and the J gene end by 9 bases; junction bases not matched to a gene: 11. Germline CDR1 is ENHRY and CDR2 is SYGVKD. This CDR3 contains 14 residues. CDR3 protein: CAISLLLGQGSYTF. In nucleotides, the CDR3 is TGTGCCATCAGCCTACTACTCGGACAGGGGAGCTACACCTTC.

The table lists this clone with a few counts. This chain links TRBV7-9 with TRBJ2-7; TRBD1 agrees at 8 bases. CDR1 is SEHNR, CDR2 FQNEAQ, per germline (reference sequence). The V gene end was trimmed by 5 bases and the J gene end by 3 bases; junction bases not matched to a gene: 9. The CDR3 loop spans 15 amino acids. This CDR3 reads CASSPGTGGDYEQYF. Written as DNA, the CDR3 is TGTGCCAGCAGCCCCGGGACAGGTGGGGACTACGAGCAGTACTTC.

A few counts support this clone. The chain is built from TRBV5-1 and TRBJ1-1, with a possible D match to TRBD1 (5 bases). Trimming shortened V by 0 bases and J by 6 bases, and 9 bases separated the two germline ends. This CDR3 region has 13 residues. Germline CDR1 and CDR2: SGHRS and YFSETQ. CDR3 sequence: CASSLGGFPEAFF. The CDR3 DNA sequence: TGCGCCAGCAGCTTGGGGGGGTTTCCTGAAGCTTTCTTT.

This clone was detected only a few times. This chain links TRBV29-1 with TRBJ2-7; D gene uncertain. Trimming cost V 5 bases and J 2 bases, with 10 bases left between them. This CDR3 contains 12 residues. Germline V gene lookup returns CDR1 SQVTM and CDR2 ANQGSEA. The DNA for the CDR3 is TGCAGCGTTAAAAGCGCCGCCTACGAGCAGTACTTC. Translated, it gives CSVKSAAYEQYF.

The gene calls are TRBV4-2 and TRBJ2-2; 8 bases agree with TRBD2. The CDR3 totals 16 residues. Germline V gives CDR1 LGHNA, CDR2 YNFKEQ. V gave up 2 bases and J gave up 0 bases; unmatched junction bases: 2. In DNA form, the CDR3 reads TGTGCCAGCAGCCAATTGGGACTAGCGAACACCGGGGAGCTGTTTTTT. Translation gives CASSQLGLANTGELFF.

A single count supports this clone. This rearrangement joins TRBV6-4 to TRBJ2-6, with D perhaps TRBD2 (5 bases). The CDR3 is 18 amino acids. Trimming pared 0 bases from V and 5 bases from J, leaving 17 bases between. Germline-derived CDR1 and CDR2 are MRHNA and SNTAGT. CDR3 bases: TGTGCCAGCAGTGACTCGAGTAGCAGGACTCCTAGGGCCAACGTCCTGACTTTC. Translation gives CASSDSSSRTPRANVLTF.

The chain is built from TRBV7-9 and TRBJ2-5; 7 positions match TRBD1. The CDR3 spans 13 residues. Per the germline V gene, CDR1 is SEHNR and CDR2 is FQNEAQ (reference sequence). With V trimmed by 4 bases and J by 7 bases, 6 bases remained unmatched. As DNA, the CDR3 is TGTGCCAGCAGCTATGGGGACAGAGGGACCCAGTACTTC. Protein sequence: CASSYGDRGTQYF.

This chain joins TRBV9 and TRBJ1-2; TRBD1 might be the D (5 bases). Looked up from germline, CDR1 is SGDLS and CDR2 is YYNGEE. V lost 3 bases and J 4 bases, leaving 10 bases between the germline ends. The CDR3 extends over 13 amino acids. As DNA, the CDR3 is TGTGCCAGCAGCGAGGGGCAGACCTATGGCTACACCTTC. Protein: CASSEGQTYGYTF.

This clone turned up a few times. CDR3 region: CASSLPMRGGTDTQYF. The CDR3 DNA reads TGCGCCAGCAGCTTGCCTATGAGGGGAGGCACAGATACGCAGTATTTT. The chain employs TRBV5-1 and TRBJ2-3; D possibly uses TRBD1 or TRBD2 (5 bases each). The V end lost 1 base, the J end lost 1 base, and 13 bases lay between the germline ends. Germline-derived CDR1 and CDR2 are SGHRS and YFSETQ. The CDR3 is 16 amino acids.

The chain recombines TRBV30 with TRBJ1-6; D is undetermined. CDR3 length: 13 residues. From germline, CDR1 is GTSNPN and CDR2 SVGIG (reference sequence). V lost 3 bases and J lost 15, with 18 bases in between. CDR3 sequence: CAWSARRGDVLHF. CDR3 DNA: TGTGCCTGGAGCGCACGCCGGGGAGACGTCCTCCACTTT.

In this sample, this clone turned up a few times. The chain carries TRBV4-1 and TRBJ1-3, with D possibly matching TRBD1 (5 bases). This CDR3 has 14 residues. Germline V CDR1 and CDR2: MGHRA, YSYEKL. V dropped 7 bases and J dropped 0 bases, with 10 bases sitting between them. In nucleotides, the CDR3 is TGCGCCAGCACCCAGACAGACTCTGGAAACACCATATATTTT. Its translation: CASTQTDSGNTIYF.

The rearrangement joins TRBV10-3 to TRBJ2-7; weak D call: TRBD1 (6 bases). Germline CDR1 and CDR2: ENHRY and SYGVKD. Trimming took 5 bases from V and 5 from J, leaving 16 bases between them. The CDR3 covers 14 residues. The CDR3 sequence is CAISTGTKSHEQYF. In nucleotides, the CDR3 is TGTGCCATCAGTACCGGGACAAAAAGCCACGAGCAGTACTTC.

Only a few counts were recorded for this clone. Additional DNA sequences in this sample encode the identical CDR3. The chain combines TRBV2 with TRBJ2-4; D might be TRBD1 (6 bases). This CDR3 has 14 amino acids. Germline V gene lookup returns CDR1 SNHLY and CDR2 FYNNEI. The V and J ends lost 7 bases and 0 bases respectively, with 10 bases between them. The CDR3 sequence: CASIWGRAKNIQYF. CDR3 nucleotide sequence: TGTGCCAGCATCTGGGGGCGAGCCAAAAACATTCAGTACTTC.

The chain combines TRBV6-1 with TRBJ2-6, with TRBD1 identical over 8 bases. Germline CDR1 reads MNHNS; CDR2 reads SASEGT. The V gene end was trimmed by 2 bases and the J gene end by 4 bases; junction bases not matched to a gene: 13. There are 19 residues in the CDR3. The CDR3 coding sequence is TGTGCCAGCAGTGAAACCTGGACAGGGTACCCGGGAGGGGCCAACGTCCTGACTTTC. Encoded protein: CASSETWTGYPGGANVLTF.